These T cell receptor beta chains were read from a single sample in a study of regulatory T cells in long-lasting Graves disease. TCRdb reprocessed the multiplex PCR reads via MiXCR and lists one record per CDR3 protein. The sample yields approximately 360,000 distinct CDR3 sequences, 23% seen once. The starting material was peripheral blood mononuclear cells (PBMCs), obtained when the disease was refractory, from a patient treated with antithyroid drugs. Receptors were obtained from a woman between 35 and 50 years old with Graves disease. Each CDR3 is given with its conserved first and last residue. The D gene is left open where the match is weak. Clone size is stated in some rows and not others, as once, few, many or a class when expanded.

v_call,clone_size,j_call,d_call,cdr3_aa,cdr3_nt
TRBV29-1,many,TRBJ1-1,-,CSVVRSQAFF,TGCAGCGTTGTACGTAGTCAAGCTTTCTTT
TRBV6-5,few,TRBJ2-4,-,CASSYDGLAKNIQYF,TGTGCCAGCAGTTACGACGGCCTAGCCAAAAACATTCAGTACTTC
TRBV2,many,TRBJ1-1,-,CAGRVLENTEAFF,TGTGCCGGCCGGGTCCTAGAGAACACTGAAGCTTTCTTT
TRBV11-2,many,TRBJ2-5,-,CASSFTGTQYF,TGTGCCAGCAGCTTTACCGGGACCCAGTACTTC
TRBV19,few,TRBJ2-2,-,CASMRAIGELFF,TGTGCCAGTATGAGGGCTATCGGGGAGCTGTTTTTT
TRBV3-1,few,TRBJ2-7,-,CASSQGGWRPIGNEQYF,TGTGCCAGCAGCCAAGGGGGTTGGCGGCCCATTGGGAACGAGCAGTACTTC
TRBV4-1,-,TRBJ1-5,-,CASSQEGGSNQPQHF,TGCGCCAGCAGCCAAGAAGGAGGTAGCAATCAGCCCCAGCATTTT
TRBV12-5,many,TRBJ1-1,TRBD1,CASGTGQGGNTEAFF,TGTGCTAGTGGTACCGGACAGGGTGGGAACACTGAAGCTTTCTTT
TRBV10-3,-,TRBJ1-5,-,CAISEGPDRSVQPQHF,TGTGCCATCAGTGAGGGGCCAGACCGGTCGGTTCAGCCCCAGCATTTT
TRBV20-1,-,TRBJ2-7,TRBD2,CSARAVAGARTYEQYF,TGCAGTGCTAGAGCCGTAGCGGGAGCTCGAACCTACGAGCAGTACTTC
TRBV27,many,TRBJ1-6,-,CASSLWGSPLHF,TGTGCCAGCAGTTTATGGGGCTCACCCCTCCACTTT
TRBV14,-,TRBJ1-5,-,CASSQDKSTGQPQHF,TGTGCCAGCAGCCAAGATAAATCGACTGGGCAGCCCCAGCATTTT
TRBV12-3/TRBV12-4,-,TRBJ1-1,-,CASSLLGSPTEAFF,TGTGCCAGCAGTTTGTTGGGATCCCCGACTGAAGCTTTCTTT
TRBV6-2/TRBV6-3,-,TRBJ2-1,-,CASSYFSSSFNEQFF,TGTGCCAGCAGTTACTTCAGTAGCTCCTTTAATGAGCAGTTCTTC
TRBV7-2,many,TRBJ1-2,-,CASSLAPDSTNYGYTF,TGTGCCAGCAGCTTAGCGCCGGACTCAACTAACTATGGCTACACCTTC
TRBV20-1,-,TRBJ2-3,-,CSDSRGWATGTDTQYF,TGCAGTGACTCCCGAGGTTGGGCGACGGGCACAGATACGCAGTATTTT
TRBV7-2,many,TRBJ2-7,TRBD2,CASSLDLSGRYEQYF,TGTGCCAGCAGCTTAGATCTTAGCGGGAGGTACGAGCAGTACTTC
TRBV7-9,few,TRBJ1-4,-,CASSSPGHKEKLFF,TGTGCCAGCAGCTCCCCGGGACACAAGGAAAAACTGTTTTTT
TRBV27,few,TRBJ2-2,TRBD2,CASSMRGLAGVKNTGELFF,TGTGCCAGCAGTATGAGGGGACTAGCGGGAGTTAAGAACACCGGGGAGCTGTTTTTT
TRBV7-8,many,TRBJ2-5,TRBD1,CASSPRTGGVEETQYF,TGTGCCAGCAGCCCTAGGACAGGGGGCGTGGAAGAGACCCAGTACTTC
TRBV10-3,many,TRBJ1-1,-,CAISPGQSNTEAFF,TGTGCCATCAGTCCTGGACAGAGTAACACTGAAGCTTTCTTT
TRBV28,many,TRBJ1-2,TRBD1,CASSPGEDRGQDGYTF,TGTGCCAGCAGTCCTGGGGAAGACAGGGGGCAGGATGGCTACACCTTC
TRBV28,many,TRBJ2-7,TRBD1,CASSPGTGVISYEQYF,TGTGCCAGCAGTCCCGGGACAGGGGTCATCTCCTACGAGCAGTACTTC
TRBV7-3,-,TRBJ2-3,-,CASSLKASLDTQYF,TGTGCCAGCAGCTTAAAGGCTAGCCTAGATACGCAGTATTTT
TRBV24-1,many,TRBJ2-5,TRBD1,CATSDTGVLETQYF,TGTGCCACCAGTGATACAGGGGTCTTAGAGACCCAGTACTTC
TRBV19,-,TRBJ1-5,-,CASSSWQGGQPQHF,TGTGCCAGTAGTTCGTGGCAGGGAGGTCAGCCCCAGCATTTT
TRBV10-3,few,TRBJ1-2,TRBD1,CAIRRDRHGDGYTF,TGTGCCATCAGGAGGGACAGGCACGGAGATGGCTACACCTTC
TRBV7-9,few,TRBJ2-7,-,CASSLGTASEQYF,TGTGCCAGCAGCTTAGGAACGGCTTCCGAGCAGTACTTC
TRBV6-1,-,TRBJ1-6,-,CASSRLPGTPNSPLHF,TGTGCCAGCAGTCGCCTGCCCGGGACACCTAATTCACCCCTCCACTTT
TRBV6-1,few,TRBJ1-5,-,CASRAGGSNQPQHF,TGTGCCAGCAGAGCGGGGGGGAGCAATCAGCCCCAGCATTTT
TRBV28,many,TRBJ2-1,-,CASSFGQSFYNEQFF,TGTGCCAGCAGTTTTGGTCAGAGTTTCTACAATGAGCAGTTCTTC
TRBV27,few,TRBJ1-2,-,CASSEGPGYGYTF,TGTGCCAGTTCGGAGGGGCCAGGATATGGCTACACCTTC
TRBV28,many,TRBJ1-3,-,CASSLGGGGNTIYF,TGTGCCAGCAGCCTCGGAGGGGGAGGAAACACCATATATTTT
TRBV13,-,TRBJ2-3,TRBD2,CASSFGTSGSPDTQYF,TGTGCCAGCAGCTTCGGGACTAGCGGGAGTCCAGATACGCAGTATTTT
TRBV7-9,-,TRBJ2-4,-,CASSLAGVKDIQYF,TGTGCCAGCAGCTTAGCGGGAGTAAAGGACATTCAGTACTTC
TRBV11-2,many,TRBJ2-5,-,CASSLGMQGWETQYF,TGTGCCAGCAGCTTAGGGATGCAGGGATGGGAGACCCAGTACTTC
TRBV27,many,TRBJ2-1,-,CASSLIGGRSYNEQFF,TGTGCCAGCAGTTTAATTGGGGGCCGCTCCTACAATGAGCAGTTCTTC
TRBV4-1,-,TRBJ1-4,-,CASSRAQTYNEKLFF,TGCGCCAGCAGCCGGGCTCAGACCTATAATGAAAAACTGTTTTTT
TRBV29-1,many,TRBJ2-5,TRBD1,CSVPGQKQETQYF,TGCAGCGTGCCGGGACAGAAACAAGAGACCCAGTACTTC
TRBV6-1,many,TRBJ2-5,-,CASSHRMWETQYF,TGTGCCAGCAGTCACAGGATGTGGGAGACCCAGTACTTC
TRBV28,many,TRBJ1-4,-,CASEGLSEKLFF,TGTGCCAGCGAGGGGTTAAGTGAAAAACTGTTTTTT
TRBV5-1,-,TRBJ2-2,-,CASSLQGASAGELFF,TGCGCCAGCAGCTTGCAGGGAGCGTCGGCCGGGGAGCTGTTTTTT
TRBV6-2/TRBV6-3,few,TRBJ2-7,TRBD2,CASSKEGLAAREQYF,TGTGCCAGCAGTAAAGAAGGACTAGCGGCGCGGGAGCAGTACTTC
TRBV2,many,TRBJ1-1,TRBD1,CACRGVRRNTEAFF,TGTGCCTGCAGGGGGGTTAGGAGGAACACTGAAGCTTTCTTT
TRBV3-1,many,TRBJ2-5,-,CASSQRPWEGETQYF,TGTGCCAGCAGCCAACGGCCTTGGGAAGGAGAGACCCAGTACTTC
TRBV3-1,-,TRBJ2-2,TRBD1,CASSQRTGGTNTGELFF,TGTGCCAGCAGCCAGAGGACAGGCGGTACGAACACCGGGGAGCTGTTTTTT
TRBV25-1,many,TRBJ2-7,TRBD1,CASSGIPTGGSYEQYF,TGTGCCAGCAGTGGAATCCCGACAGGGGGCTCCTACGAGCAGTACTTC
TRBV7-9,-,TRBJ2-7,TRBD1,CASSADRGYEQYF,TGTGCCAGCAGCGCGGACAGGGGCTACGAGCAGTACTTC
TRBV6-1,few,TRBJ2-1,-,CASSNPGPRTYNEQFF,TGTGCCAGCAGCAACCCGGGTCCTAGGACCTACAATGAGCAGTTCTTC
TRBV7-9,many,TRBJ2-5,-,CASSSTGMGQETQYF,TGTGCCAGCAGCTCCACAGGCATGGGCCAAGAGACCCAGTACTTC
TRBV2,-,TRBJ2-1,TRBD2,CASSDILAGGSYSYNEQFF,TGTGCCAGCAGTGATATACTAGCGGGAGGGTCCTACTCCTACAATGAGCAGTTCTTC
TRBV2,-,TRBJ2-5,-,CASSPRSQETQYF,TGTGCCAGCTCACCCAGGTCACAAGAGACCCAGTACTTC
TRBV12-3/TRBV12-4,few,TRBJ2-7,-,CASSWAMKREQYF,TGTGCCAGCAGTTGGGCTATGAAAAGGGAGCAGTACTTC
TRBV4-1,few,TRBJ1-1,-,CASSHLRRDVANTEAFF,TGCGCCAGCAGCCACCTCCGGCGGGACGTTGCGAACACTGAAGCTTTCTTT
TRBV11-2,-,TRBJ1-1,-,CASSLGRLGTNEAFF,TGTGCCAGCAGCTTAGGCCGCCTAGGGACAAATGAAGCTTTCTTT
TRBV2,many,TRBJ1-2,-,CASSDLVPSTGYTF,TGTGCCAGCAGTGACCTGGTCCCATCGACGGGCTACACCTTC